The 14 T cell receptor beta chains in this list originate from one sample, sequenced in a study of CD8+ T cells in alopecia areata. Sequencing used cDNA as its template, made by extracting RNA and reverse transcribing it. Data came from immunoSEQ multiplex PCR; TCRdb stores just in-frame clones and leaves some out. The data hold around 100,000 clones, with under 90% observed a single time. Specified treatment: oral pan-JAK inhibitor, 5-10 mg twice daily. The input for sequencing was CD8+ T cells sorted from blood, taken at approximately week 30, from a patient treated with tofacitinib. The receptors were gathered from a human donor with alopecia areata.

CDR3 coding DNA: TGTGCCAGCAGAGGACTCAACTACTACACCTTC. Its translation is CASRGLNYYTF. This chain uses TRBV27 with TRBJ1-2; D gene uncertain. The length of the CDR3 is 11 residues. CDR1 MNHEY and CDR2 SMNVEV come from the germline V gene (reference sequence). V lost 6 bases and J 10 bases, leaving 12 bases between the germline ends.

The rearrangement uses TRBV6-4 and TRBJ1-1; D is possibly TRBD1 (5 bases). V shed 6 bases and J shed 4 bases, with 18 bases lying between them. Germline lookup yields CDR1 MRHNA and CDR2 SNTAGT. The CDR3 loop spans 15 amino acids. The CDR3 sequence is CASRPAGGEGTEAFF. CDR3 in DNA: TGTGCCAGCAGGCCCGCCGGGGGAGAGGGCACTGAAGCTTTCTTT.

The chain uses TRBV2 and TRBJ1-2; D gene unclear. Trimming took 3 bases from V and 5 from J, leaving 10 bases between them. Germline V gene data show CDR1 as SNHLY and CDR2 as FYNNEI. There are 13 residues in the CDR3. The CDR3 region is CASSDYTHYGYTF. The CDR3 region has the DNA TGTGCCAGCAGTGATTATACTCATTATGGCTACACCTTC.

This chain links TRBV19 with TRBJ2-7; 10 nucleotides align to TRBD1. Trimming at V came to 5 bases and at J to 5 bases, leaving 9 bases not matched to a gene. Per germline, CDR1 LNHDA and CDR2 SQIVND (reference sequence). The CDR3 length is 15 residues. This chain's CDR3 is CASSDWDRGSNEQYF. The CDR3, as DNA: TGTGCCAGTAGTGACTGGGACAGGGGATCAAACGAGCAGTACTTC.

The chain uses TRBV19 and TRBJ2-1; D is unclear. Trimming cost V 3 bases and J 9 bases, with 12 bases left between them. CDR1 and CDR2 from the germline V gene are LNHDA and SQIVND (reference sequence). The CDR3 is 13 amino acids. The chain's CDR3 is CASSIPDWGEQFF. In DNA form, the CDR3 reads TGTGCCAGTAGTATCCCAGATTGGGGTGAGCAGTTCTTC.

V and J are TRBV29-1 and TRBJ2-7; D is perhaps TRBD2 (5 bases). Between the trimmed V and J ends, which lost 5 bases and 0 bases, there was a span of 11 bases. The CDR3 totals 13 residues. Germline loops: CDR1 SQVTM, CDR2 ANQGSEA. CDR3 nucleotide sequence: TGCAGCGTTAAGCTAGCTGACTCCTACGAGCAGTACTTC. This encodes CSVKLADSYEQYF.

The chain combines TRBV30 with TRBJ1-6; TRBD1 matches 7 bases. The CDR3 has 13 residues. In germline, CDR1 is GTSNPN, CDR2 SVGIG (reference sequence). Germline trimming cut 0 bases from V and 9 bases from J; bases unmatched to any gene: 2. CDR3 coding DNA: TGTGCCTGGAGTGTGCAGGGGGTTTCACCCCTCCACTTT. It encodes CAWSVQGVSPLHF. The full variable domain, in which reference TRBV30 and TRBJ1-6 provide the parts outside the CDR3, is SQTIHQWPATLVQPVGSPLSLECTVEGTSNPNLYWYRQAAGRGLQLLFYSVGIGQISSEVPQNLSASRPQDRQFILSSKKLLLSDSGFYLCAWSVQGVSPLHFGNGTRLTVT.

The CDR3 region has the DNA TGCGCCAGCAGCCCGCCTTCTAGCGGGGGCACCTACAATGAGCAGTTCTTC. Translating it yields CASSPPSSGGTYNEQFF. The chain couples TRBV5-1 to TRBJ2-1; 10 bases match TRBD2. Germline V gives CDR1 SGHRS, CDR2 YFSETQ. V shed 4 bases and J 2 bases; nucleotides not matched to a gene: 9. This CDR3 spans 17 amino acids.

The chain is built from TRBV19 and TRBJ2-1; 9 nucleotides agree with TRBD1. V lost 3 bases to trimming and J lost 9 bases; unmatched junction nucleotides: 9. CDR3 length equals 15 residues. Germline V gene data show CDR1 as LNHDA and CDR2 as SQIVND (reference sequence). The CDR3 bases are TGTGCCAGTAGTATCCACGGGACAGGGTGGAGTGAGCAGTTCTTC. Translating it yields CASSIHGTGWSEQFF.

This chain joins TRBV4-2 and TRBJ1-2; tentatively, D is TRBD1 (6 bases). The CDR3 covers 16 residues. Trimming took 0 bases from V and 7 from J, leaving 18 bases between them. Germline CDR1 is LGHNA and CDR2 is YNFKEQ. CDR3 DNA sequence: TGTGCCAGCAGCCAAGATCGGGCAGGGGCACTTGCTGGCTACACCTTC. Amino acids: CASSQDRAGALAGYTF.

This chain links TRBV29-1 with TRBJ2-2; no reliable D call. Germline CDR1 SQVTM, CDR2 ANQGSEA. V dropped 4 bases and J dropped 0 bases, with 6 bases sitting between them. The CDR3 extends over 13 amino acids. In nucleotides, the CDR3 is TGCAGCGTTGCAGTGGCGAACACCGGGGAGCTGTTTTTT. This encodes CSVAVANTGELFF.

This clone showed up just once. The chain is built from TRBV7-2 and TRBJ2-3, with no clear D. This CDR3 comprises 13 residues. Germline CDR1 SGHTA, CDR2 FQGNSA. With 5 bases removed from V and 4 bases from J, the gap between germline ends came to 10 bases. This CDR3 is CASSQTHPDTQYF. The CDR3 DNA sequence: TGTGCCAGCAGCCAAACTCACCCAGATACGCAGTATTTT.

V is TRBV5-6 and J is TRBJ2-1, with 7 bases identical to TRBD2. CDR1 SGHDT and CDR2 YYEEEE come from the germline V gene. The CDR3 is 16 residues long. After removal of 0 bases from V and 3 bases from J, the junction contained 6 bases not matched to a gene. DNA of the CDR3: TGTGCCAGCAGCTTGGCTCTTAGCGGGCGCTACAATGAGCAGTTCTTC. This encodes CASSLALSGRYNEQFF.

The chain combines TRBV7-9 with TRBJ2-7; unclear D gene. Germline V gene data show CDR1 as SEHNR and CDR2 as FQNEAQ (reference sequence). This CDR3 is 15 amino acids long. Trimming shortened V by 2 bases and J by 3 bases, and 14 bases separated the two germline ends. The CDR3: CASSLSEERYYEQYF. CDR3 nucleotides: TGTGCCAGCAGCTTATCAGAGGAGCGCTACTACGAGCAGTACTTC.